The T cell receptor (beta chain) described here comes from a study of blood T cell repertoires in COVID-19. Original analysis: The authors estimated nucleated cell counts from reference gene primer amplification. TCRdb's copy holds only in-frame clones and misses some; the assay was immunoSEQ multiplex PCR. V and J calls and clone size follow that table, whereas D and trimming were derived from the DNA. The table shows a few hundred thousand clones, with around nine tenths occurring only once. The specimen sequenced was peripheral blood. This TCR derives from a woman aged 70 to 79 with COVID-19, enrolled during active disease.

The CDR3: CASSSVRRGLPAFF. In DNA form, the CDR3 reads TGTGCCAGCAGCTCAGTCCGGCGGGGACTACCAGCTTTCTTT. The V call is TRBV11-2, the J call TRBJ1-1; a possible D gene is TRBD1 (5 bases). The CDR3 runs to 14 residues. The V end lost 4 bases, the J end lost 10 bases, and 19 bases lay between the germline ends. Germline CDR1 is SGHAT and CDR2 is FQNNGV.